This T cell receptor beta chain stems from a study of cytomegalovirus exposure and HLA in healthy donors. Study-level background: The 110 million or so unique TCR beta sequences, from 150 million to 200 million T cells, were found by an earlier analysis.

The CDR3 contains 18 residues. Between the trimmed V and J ends, which lost 2 bases and 2 bases, there was a span of 19 bases. Germline loops: CDR1 SGHVS, CDR2 FQNEAQ. On this clone: Its antigen remains unknown.

Study findings and constraints: Earlier analysis looked at TCR beta V segments, and most were productive about 90% or about 30% of the time. Most likely, a cluster of highly shared sequence variants arose as a sequencing artifact.

It was with 60 Vbeta and 13 Jbeta primers that the PCR ran. Using immunoSEQ multiplex PCR, the repertoire was profiled, and TCRdb retains in-frame clones only, with some absent. The table has about 150,000 clones, more than 75% seen once. Each donor's status was that of a healthy bone marrow donor. V gene TRBV7-8 combines with J gene TRBJ1-5, with D hard to call. The clonotype was recovered from a man aged 25 to 40 in good health and CMV-seropositive. Sequencing was done on a sample of PBMCs. The DNA of the CDR3 is TGTGCCAGCAGCTTAAGCCTTCGGATGGGCCCGGGCAATCAGCCCCAGCATTTT. Protein: CASSLSLRMGPGNQPQHF.